The sequence of this TCR beta chain was determined in a study of cytotoxic CD8 clonotypes in ibrutinib-treated CLL. This clone came up a few times. V shed 0 bases, J shed 4 bases, and the junction held 5 bases outside the gene matches. Germline CDR1 is MGHRA and CDR2 is YSYEKL. This CDR3 region has 16 residues. Profiled with immunoSEQ multiplex PCR; TCRdb holds only in-frame clones, not every one. This sample has 300,000 to 400,000 clones, with 67% found just once. The material was PBMCs, obtained after 36 months of ibrutinib treatment. The V gene is TRBV4-1, the J gene TRBJ1-2; 10 positions match TRBD1. The TCR originated in a human donor with chronic lymphocytic leukemia. The CDR3 region has the DNA TGCGCCAGCAGCCAAGATTGGACAGGGGGGACCTATGGCTACACCTTC. Translating it yields CASSQDWTGGTYGYTF.